These 17 T cell receptor beta chains originate from one sample sequenced in a study of shared clonotypes between healthy human individuals. This table comes from immunoSEQ multiplex PCR, and its TCRdb copy is limited to in-frame clones, with some not included. The profile shows over 850,000 clones, roughly 74% of them singletons. The material sequenced was memory CD4+ T cells from PBMCs. Subset here: CD45RA-negative fraction. Receptor source: a man between 18 and 29 years old in good health. Some clones in this sample may be carry-over from other donors' samples.

The genes are TRBV30 and TRBJ1-1, with unresolved D. The CDR3 loop spans 12 amino acids. Germline CDR1 and CDR2: GTSNPN and SVGIG (reference sequence). Trimming took off 2 bases at V and 3 bases at J, with 7 bases between the two ends. The CDR3 is CAWSFGDTEAFF. The CDR3 DNA is TGTGCCTGGAGTTTTGGGGACACTGAAGCTTTCTTT.

The chain carries TRBV5-4 and TRBJ2-7, with 8 bases lining up with TRBD1. This CDR3 region has 15 residues. V lost 4 bases and J lost 3; bases outside the gene matches: 9. The germline CDR1 and CDR2 sequences are SGHNT and YYREEE (reference sequence). The CDR3 here is CASSTRTGKDYEQYF. The CDR3 bases are TGTGCCAGCAGCACCCGGACAGGGAAGGACTACGAGCAGTACTTC.

This clone occurred many times. The rearrangement links TRBV7-6 to TRBJ2-5; TRBD2 agrees at 16 bases. The CDR3 consists of 17 residues. Germline V CDR1 and CDR2: SGHVS, FNYEAQ. V was pared by 7 bases and J by 1 base, with 6 bases of the junction left unmatched. The CDR3 sequence: CASTMGLAGGGQETQYF. CDR3 in DNA: TGTGCCAGCACCATGGGACTAGCGGGAGGGGGCCAAGAGACCCAGTACTTC.

This clone showed up just a few times. The chain's CDR3 is CASTPTGGRDTQYF. CDR3 sequence (DNA): TGTGCCAGCACTCCGACAGGGGGCCGAGATACGCAGTATTTT. The rearrangement joins TRBV7-9 to TRBJ2-3, with 10 bases lining up with TRBD1. J lost 5 bases, V lost 7 bases, and 6 bases had no gene match. Per germline, CDR1 SEHNR and CDR2 FQNEAQ (reference sequence). The CDR3 loop spans 14 amino acids. The whole variable domain, filled in from reference TRBV7-9 and TRBJ2-3, reads DTGVSQNPRHKITKRGQNVTFRCDPISEHNRLYWYRQTLGQGPEFLTYFQNEAQLEKSRLLSDRFSAERPKGSFSTLEIQRTEQGDSAMYLCASTPTGGRDTQYFGPGTRLTVL.

The J gene is TRBJ2-3, the V gene TRBV5-1; D is unclear. CDR1 and CDR2 (germline): SGHRS, YFSETQ. V dropped 7 bases and J dropped 4 bases, with 13 bases sitting between them. CDR3 size: 13 residues. This chain's CDR3 is CASCPTPADTQYF. As DNA, the CDR3 is TGCGCCAGCTGCCCGACTCCTGCAGATACGCAGTATTTT. Variable domain in full (rest from reference TRBV5-1 and TRBJ2-3): KAGVTQTPRYLIKTRGQQVTLSCSPISGHRSVSWYQQTPGQGLQFLFEYFSETQRNKGNFPGRFSGRQFSNSRSEMNVSTLELGDSALYLCASCPTPADTQYFGPGTRLTVL.

As DNA, the CDR3 is TGTGCCAGCAGCCGAGTCCAGGGTAATTCCGTAAACACCATATATTTT. Amino acids: CASSRVQGNSVNTIYF. The chain carries TRBV7-2 and TRBJ1-3; weak D call: TRBD1 (5 bases). The V gene lost 5 bases and the J gene lost 6 bases, with 20 bases spanning the gap. This CDR3 region has 16 residues. Germline V gene sequence: CDR1 SGHTA, CDR2 FQGNSA. The whole variable domain, filled in from reference TRBV7-2 and TRBJ1-3, reads GAGVSQSPSNKVTEKGKDVELRCDPISGHTALYWYRQSLGQGLEFLIYFQGNSAPDKSGLPSDRFSAERTGGSVSTLTIQRTQQEDSAVYLCASSRVQGNSVNTIYFGEGSWLTVV.

Only a few counts were recorded for this clone. The CDR3 DNA is TGTGCCAGCAGCTTGAGCGAAAAACTGTTTTTT. As protein: CASSLSEKLFF. The gene calls are TRBV5-5 and TRBJ1-4; D call uncertain. The V and J ends lost 1 base and 8 bases respectively, with 3 bases between them. The length of the CDR3 is 11 residues. Looked up from germline, CDR1 is SGHKS and CDR2 is YYEKEE (reference sequence).

The V and J genes are TRBV11-2 and TRBJ1-3, with a weak D call TRBD1 (5 bases). The CDR3 loop spans 17 amino acids. Deletions cut 4 bases from V and 4 bases from J, with 20 bases between. Germline-derived CDR1 and CDR2 are SGHAT and FQNNGV. The CDR3 here is CASSSLGLGNSGNTIYF. The CDR3 region has the DNA TGTGCCAGCAGCTCCCTGGGGCTTGGGAACTCGGGAAACACCATATATTTT. Using reference TRBV11-2 and TRBJ1-3 for the parts outside the CDR3, the full variable domain is EAGVAQSPRYKIIEKRQSVAFWCNPISGHATLYWYQQILGQGPKLLIQFQNNGVVDDSQLPKDRFSAERLKGVDSTLKIQPAKLEDSAVYLCASSSLGLGNSGNTIYFGEGSWLTVV.

The rearrangement joins TRBV5-4 to TRBJ2-2; the D gene could be TRBD1 or TRBD2 (5 bases each). The CDR3 has 13 amino acids. Germline V gene lookup returns CDR1 SGHNT and CDR2 YYREEE (reference sequence). Deletions cut 4 bases from V and 4 bases from J, with 8 bases between. CDR3 loop: CASSRDGTGELFF. The CDR3 nucleotides are TGTGCCAGCAGCCGGGACGGCACCGGGGAGCTGTTTTTT.

This clone has a handful of counts. V usage is TRBV9 and J usage is TRBJ1-1, with D unclear. Germline-derived CDR1 and CDR2 are SGDLS and YYNGEE. Trimming took off 0 bases at V and 3 bases at J, with 6 bases between the two ends. CDR3 length: 13 residues. The CDR3, as DNA: TGTGCCAGCAGCGTAGAGGCGGACACTGAAGCTTTCTTT. It encodes CASSVEADTEAFF.

This clone was observed at least ten times. The chain uses TRBV10-3 and TRBJ2-2, with D possibly TRBD1 on 6 matching bases. This CDR3 comprises 15 residues. The ends were cut back, 7 bases at V and 0 bases at J, with 12 bases in the middle. Germline CDR1 reads ENHRY; CDR2 reads SYGVKD. CDR3: CAITPDRTNTGELFF. The CDR3 DNA reads as TGTGCCATCACCCCTGACAGGACGAACACCGGGGAGCTGTTTTTT.

The chain is built from TRBV29-1 and TRBJ1-2; 10 positions match TRBD1. Germline loops: CDR1 SQVTM, CDR2 ANQGSEA. The J segment lost 3 bases and the V segment lost 7 bases, leaving 5 bases of the junction unmatched. The CDR3 loop spans 13 amino acids. The CDR3 reads CSARQGADYGYTF. CDR3 bases: TGCAGCGCCCGACAGGGGGCGGACTATGGCTACACCTTC. Complete variable domain (other parts from reference TRBV29-1 and TRBJ1-2): SAVISQKPSRDICQRGTSLTIQCQVDSQVTMMFWYRQQPGQSLTLIATANQGSEATYESGFVIDKFPISRPNLTFSTLTVSNMSPEDSSIYLCSARQGADYGYTFGSGTRLTVV.

The V gene is TRBV27, the J gene TRBJ2-7, with a tentative D call TRBD2 (5 bases). Germline CDR1 reads MNHEY; CDR2 reads SMNVEV (reference sequence). The length of the CDR3 is 13 residues. Trimming pared 5 bases from V and 3 bases from J, leaving 11 bases between. The CDR3 loop reads CASSPSGFYEQYF. Here the CDR3 DNA reads TGTGCCAGCAGTCCATCGGGATTCTACGAGCAGTACTTC.

This clone was picked up a small number of times. In the same sample, other DNA sequences code for this CDR3. The chain employs TRBV5-1 and TRBJ2-1; TRBD2 might be the D (5 bases). The germline V gene encodes CDR1 SGHRS and CDR2 YFSETQ. CDR3 length: 14 residues. The V and J ends lost 0 bases and 6 bases respectively, with 10 bases between them. CDR3 in amino acids: CASSLVERSNEQFF. Written as DNA, the CDR3 is TGCGCCAGCAGCTTGGTCGAGCGGAGCAATGAGCAGTTCTTC.

This chain connects TRBV19 to TRBJ1-2, with D perhaps TRBD1 (5 bases). Germline-derived CDR1 and CDR2 are LNHDA and SQIVND (reference sequence). The V end was cut by 2 bases, the J end by 5 bases, with 12 bases between. The CDR3 sequence is 14 residues long. CDR3 amino acids: CASSIRQGGYGYTF. Here the CDR3 DNA reads TGTGCCAGTAGTATAAGGCAGGGCGGGTATGGCTACACCTTC.

The CDR3 spells CASSSQIPGQETYEQYF. As DNA, the CDR3 is TGTGCCAGCTCATCACAGATACCGGGACAGGAAACCTACGAGCAGTACTTC. V and J are TRBV18 and TRBJ2-7, with 8 bases that match TRBD1. With 5 bases clipped from V and 2 bases from J, the junction kept 14 bases outside the gene matches. CDR3 length: 17 residues. CDR1 KGHSH and CDR2 LQKENI come from the germline V gene.

This clone was counted once. The chain recombines TRBV29-1 with TRBJ1-1; 11 nucleotides line up with TRBD1. The length of the CDR3 is 13 residues. CDR1 SQVTM and CDR2 ANQGSEA come from the germline V gene. The trim removed 4 bases at V and 4 bases at J, leaving 2 bases unmatched. The CDR3 DNA follows: TGCAGCGTTGGGGGACAGGGGGGCACTGAAGCTTTCTTT. Its protein product is CSVGGQGGTEAFF.